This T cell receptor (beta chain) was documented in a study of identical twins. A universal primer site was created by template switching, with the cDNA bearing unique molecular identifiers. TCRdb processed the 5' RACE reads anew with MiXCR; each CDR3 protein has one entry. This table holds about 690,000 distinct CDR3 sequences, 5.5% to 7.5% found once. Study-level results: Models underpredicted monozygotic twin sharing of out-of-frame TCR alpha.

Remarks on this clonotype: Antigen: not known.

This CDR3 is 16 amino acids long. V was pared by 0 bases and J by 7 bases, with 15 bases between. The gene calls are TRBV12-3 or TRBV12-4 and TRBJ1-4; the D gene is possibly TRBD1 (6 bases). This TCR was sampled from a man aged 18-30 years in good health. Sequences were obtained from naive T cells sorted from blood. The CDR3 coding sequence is TGTGCCAGCAGTTTAGCACAGGGTGGTTTTAGTGAAAAACTGTTTTTT. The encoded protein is CASSLAQGGFSEKLFF.